The subject of this entry is one T cell receptor beta chain. The antigen remains undetermined. This entry is derived from a study of memory CD4+ T cells and cytomegalovirus serostatus. Overall study results and limits: Repertoires predicted CMV serostatus with median bootstrapped AUC of approximately 0.95.

Trimming at V came to 2 bases and at J to 3 bases, leaving 7 bases not matched to a gene. CDR3 size: 16 residues. Germline V gene lookup returns CDR1 SEHNR and CDR2 FQNEAQ (reference sequence). Some clones are missing from TCRdb's copy, which holds only in-frame ones; the method was immunoSEQ multiplex PCR. Among roughly 50,000 clones, under 90% were seen once, and the ten largest hold 0.5%. The sort gate was single viable CD3+CD4+CD8-CD45RO+ cells for memory CD4+ T cells. The clonotype was recovered from an adult in good health and CMV-seronegative. Some clones in this sample may be carry-over from other donors' samples. V is TRBV7-9 and J is TRBJ1-5, with TRBD1 matching 7 bases. The sequenced sample consisted of memory CD4+ T cells from blood. The CDR3 DNA reads as TGTGCCAGCAGCTTACAAGGGGGCGAGAACAATCAGCCCCAGCATTTT. Encoded protein: CASSLQGGENNQPQHF.